The source of this TCR beta chain is a study of T cells after yellow fever vaccination. This clonotype appeared many times. Looked up from germline, CDR1 is SNHLY and CDR2 is FYNNEI. The CDR3 length is 14 residues. With V trimmed by 8 bases and J by 2 bases, 3 bases remained unmatched. A single record per CDR3 protein comes from TCRdb applying MiXCR to the 5' RACE reads. The data contain about 310,000 distinct CDR3 sequences, approximately 3.8% of them singletons. The sequenced sample was PBMCs, obtained on the day of the yellow fever booster vaccination. This clonotype was sampled from a man between 18 and 29 years old who received the YFV17D yellow fever vaccine. This chain connects TRBV2 to TRBJ2-3, with 11 bases matching TRBD2. CDR3 coding DNA: TGTGCCAGCCGTAGCGGGGGGGACACAGATACGCAGTATTTT. Translated, it gives CASRSGGDTDTQYF.